What follows are 13 T cell receptor beta chains derived from one specimen sequenced in a study of human T cells and chemical hapten exposure. Time point of the sample: patch test 3, about 24 weeks after DPC sensitization. Specified treatment: therapeutic diphenylcyclopropenone sensitization with weekly scalp DPC. TCRdb itself ran the RACE reads through MiXCR, one entry per CDR3 protein. The sample lists 50,000 or so distinct CDR3 sequences; approximately 9.9% were seen once. The sequenced sample was whole blood, obtained in connection with sensitization to the hapten diphenylcyclopropenone (DPC). All receptors come from a woman in her thirties or forties with alopecia areata. Some clones in this sample may be carry-over from other donors' samples.

This clonotype has at least ten counts. CDR3 DNA: TGTGCCAGCAGTGGCGGAGATCCCACAGATACGCAGTATTTT. It yields the protein CASSGGDPTDTQYF. V usage is TRBV6-4 and J usage is TRBJ2-3; no reliable D call. CDR1 and CDR2 (germline): MRHNA, SNTAGT. CDR3 length: 14 amino acids. Trimming removed 4 bases from V and 2 bases from J, with 10 bases in between.

There are a few counts of this clonotype. The CDR3 nucleotides read TGTGCCAGCAGCTGGGGACAGATTAATTCACCCCTCCACTTT. This gives the protein CASSWGQINSPLHF. The chain is built from TRBV7-3 and TRBJ1-6, with 7 bases fitting TRBD1. The CDR3 spans 14 residues. The V gene's germline CDR1 is SGHTA and CDR2 FQGTGA. The V gene end was trimmed by 4 bases and the J gene end by 6 bases; junction bases not matched to a gene: 3.

This clonotype was seen many times. The chain's CDR3 is CATQDPHLNIQYF. The CDR3 DNA reads as TGTGCCACCCAGGACCCGCACCTAAACATTCAGTACTTC. This rearrangement joins TRBV3-1 to TRBJ2-4; unclear D gene. CDR3 length equals 13 residues. V lost 10 bases and J lost 6, with 16 bases in between. Per the germline V gene, CDR1 is LGHDT and CDR2 is YNNKEL (reference sequence).

This clonotype occurred many times. The V call is TRBV29-1, the J call TRBJ2-1, with D possibly being TRBD2 (6 bases). V lost 1 base and J 9 bases, leaving 13 bases between the germline ends. The CDR3 runs to 13 residues. Per the germline V gene, CDR1 is SQVTM and CDR2 is ANQGSEA. The CDR3 loop reads CSVEASGRGEQFF. CDR3 bases: TGCAGCGTTGAAGCTTCAGGGCGGGGTGAGCAGTTCTTC.

The CDR3 spells CASSLVAGNQPQHF. The CDR3 DNA follows: TGTGCCAGCAGCTTAGTCGCGGGGAATCAGCCCCAGCATTTT. V gene TRBV7-8 combines with J gene TRBJ1-5; the D is unclear. The germline gives CDR1 SGHVS, CDR2 FQNEAQ. Trimming stripped 1 base from V and 4 bases from J, with 8 bases between. The CDR3 length is 14 residues. The variable domain in full, with the rest retrieved from reference TRBV7-8 and TRBJ1-5, is GAGVSQSPRYKVAKRGQDVALRCDPISGHVSLFWYQQALGQGPEFLTYFQNEAQLDKSGLPSDRFFAERPEGSVSTLKIQRTQQEDSAVYLCASSLVAGNQPQHFGDGTRLSIL.

This clonotype occurred many times. The gene calls are TRBV28 and TRBJ2-6, with D unclear. Trimming removed 4 bases from V and 4 bases from J, with 17 bases in between. The CDR3 spans 17 residues. Germline loops: CDR1 MDHEN, CDR2 SYDVKM. CDR3 nucleotide sequence: TGTGCCAGCAGTTCCATGTTTTGGACGGACGGGGCCAACGTCCTGACTTTC. Its protein is CASSSMFWTDGANVLTF.

In this sample, this clonotype turned up a few times. V and J are TRBV15 and TRBJ2-1, with a tentative D call TRBD1 (6 bases). Germline V gene data show CDR1 as LNHNV and CDR2 as YYDKDF (reference sequence). The CDR3 is 14 residues long. V gave up 5 bases and J gave up 8 bases, with 16 bases separating them. As DNA, the CDR3 is TGTGCCACCAGCTCCCTAATGGACAGACATGAGCAGTTCTTC. As protein: CATSSLMDRHEQFF. Looking up the rest from reference TRBV15 and TRBJ2-1 gives the full variable domain: DAMVIQNPRYQVTQFGKPVTLSCSQTLNHNVMYWYQQKSSQAPKLLFHYYDKDFNNEADTPDNFQSRRPNTSFCFLDIRSPGLGDTAMYLCATSSLMDRHEQFFGPGTRLTVL.

The DNA of the CDR3 is TGTGCCAGCAGCGTTGGGGACACCCCCTACGAGCAGTACTTC. Amino acids: CASSVGDTPYEQYF. The chain uses TRBV9 and TRBJ2-7, with TRBD1 as a possible D gene (6 bases). Germline assignment: CDR1 SGDLS and CDR2 YYNGEE. V lost 2 bases, J lost 2 bases, and 11 bases lay in between. The CDR3 spans 14 residues.

This clonotype was seen a few times. The CDR3: CASGLGQGMNTEAFF. The DNA of the CDR3 is TGTGCTAGTGGTTTGGGACAGGGGATGAACACTGAAGCTTTCTTT. The chain links TRBV12-5 to TRBJ1-1, with 8 bases lining up with TRBD1. Trimming cost V 1 base and J 0 bases; bases outside gene matches: 1. CDR3 length: 15 amino acids. Per germline, CDR1 LGHNT and CDR2 FRNRAP.

V usage is TRBV6-1 and J usage is TRBJ2-1; 8 bases are a match to TRBD2. J gave up 1 base and V 4 bases, and 6 bases lay outside the gene matches. This CDR3 has 16 residues. CDR1 is MNHNS, CDR2 SASEGT, per germline. Here the CDR3 reads CASSALGGGSYNEQFF. The CDR3 region has the DNA TGTGCCAGCAGTGCCCTCGGGGGGGGTTCCTACAATGAGCAGTTCTTC.

This rearrangement joins TRBV24-1 to TRBJ2-3, with TRBD2 matching 8 bases. This CDR3 is 15 amino acids long. V dropped 4 bases and J dropped 3; count of bases not matched to a gene: 5. Germline V gives CDR1 KGHDR, CDR2 SFDVKD. For the CDR3, the DNA is TGTGCCACCAGTGACGCGGGGGGCGCTACAGATACGCAGTATTTT. Amino acids: CATSDAGGATDTQYF.

V and J are TRBV30 and TRBJ1-1, with D uncertain. The V gene lost 5 bases and the J gene lost 3 bases, with 16 bases spanning the gap. From germline, CDR1 is GTSNPN and CDR2 SVGIG (reference sequence). The CDR3 contains 14 residues. The CDR3 region is CAWGGVRVDTEAFF. The CDR3, as DNA: TGTGCCTGGGGCGGGGTAAGGGTGGACACTGAAGCTTTCTTT.

The sample holds a few counts of this clonotype. V and J are TRBV28 and TRBJ2-5; D not certain. CDR3 length equals 12 residues. The V end was cut by 3 bases, the J end by 3 bases, with 5 bases between. Germline V gene lookup returns CDR1 MDHEN and CDR2 SYDVKM. CDR3 loop: CASSFGKETQYF. CDR3 DNA: TGTGCCAGCAGTTTTGGAAAAGAGACCCAGTACTTC.